The rows below give T cell receptor beta chains drawn from one sample of a study of cytomegalovirus exposure and HLA in healthy donors. Sequencing was performed with immunoSEQ multiplex PCR; in TCRdb, only in-frame clones are kept and a portion is missing. The repertoire holds more than 85,000 clones, 70% to 90% seen once, with approximately 2% in the top ten. Sequenced material: PBMCs. The receptor source for this set is a man aged 40-55 years in good health and CMV-seronegative. Each CDR3 is given with its conserved first and last residue. D genes are given only for firm matches. Part of the rows lack a size; the others show once, few, many or a class for expanded clones.

clone_size j_call v_call d_call cdr3_aa cdr3_nt
- TRBJ1-5 TRBV6-6 TRBD1 CAAGQGRNQPQHF TGTGCCGCCGGACAGGGTCGGAATCAGCCCCAGCATTTT
- TRBJ1-1 TRBV11-2 - CASSLVGPGVTEAFF TGTGCCAGCAGCTTAGTTGGGCCGGGGGTAACTGAAGCTTTCTTT
once TRBJ1-2 TRBV7-2 - CASSRGGNYGYTF TGTGCCAGCAGCCGAGGGGGTAACTATGGCTACACCTTC
- TRBJ1-5 TRBV7-9 - CASSPGGGEPQHF TGTGCCAGCAGCCCCGGCGGAGGAGAGCCCCAGCATTTT
- TRBJ1-1 TRBV6-1 TRBD1 CASSEAPTGPNTEAFF TGTGCCAGCAGTGAAGCACCGACAGGGCCGAACACTGAAGCTTTCTTT
- TRBJ2-5 TRBV28 TRBD1 CASSPPWTGRKTQYF TGTGCCAGCAGCCCTCCCTGGACAGGGCGGAAGACCCAGTACTTC
- TRBJ1-2 TRBV9 - CASSEDRYGYTF TGTGCCAGCAGCGAGGACAGATATGGCTACACCTTC
- TRBJ1-1 TRBV6-1 - CASSEPGMGTEAFF TGTGCCAGCAGTGAACCAGGGATGGGGACTGAAGCTTTCTTT
- TRBJ2-4 TRBV6-4 - CASSETPENIQYF TGTGCCAGCAGTGAAACCCCGGAAAACATTCAGTACTTC
- TRBJ2-7 TRBV9 - CASSVAWTSVPYEQYF TGTGCCAGCAGCGTAGCCTGGACATCGGTCCCCTACGAGCAGTACTTC
- TRBJ2-7 TRBV29-1 TRBD1 CSVTGTGGYEQCF TGCAGCGTTACCGGGACAGGGGGCTACGAGCAGTGCTTC
- TRBJ2-5 TRBV6-1 TRBD2 CASSEVGGETQYF TGTGCCAGCAGTGAAGTGGGGGGGGAGACCCAGTACTTC
- TRBJ2-7 TRBV5-4 - CASSDAGLPYEQYF TGTGCCAGCAGCGACGCGGGTCTGCCCTACGAGCAGTACTTC
- TRBJ2-6 TRBV27 - CASSLLSSGANVLTF TGTGCCAGCAGTTTACTGTCTAGCGGGGCCAACGTCCTGACTTTC
- TRBJ1-5 TRBV2 TRBD1 CASRGQGGAGQPQHF TGTGCCAGCAGGGGACAGGGGGGAGCGGGACAGCCCCAGCATTTT
- TRBJ2-4 TRBV5-1 - CASSLATANRNIQYF TGCGCCAGCAGCTTGGCAACAGCAAATAGGAACATTCAGTACTTC
- TRBJ2-3 TRBV6-1 TRBD2 CASSELGAGGTDTQYF TGTGCCAGCAGTGAACTTGGAGCGGGGGGCACAGATACGCAGTATTTT
- TRBJ2-7 TRBV7-3 - CASSLGGTGFDEQYF TGTGCCAGCAGCTTAGGGGGTACAGGGTTCGACGAGCAGTACTTC
- TRBJ1-5 TRBV5-5 - CASSLSTNQPQHF TGTGCCAGCAGCTTATCCACAAATCAGCCCCAGCATTTT
once TRBJ1-1 TRBV5-1 TRBD1 CASSPPGQGPEAFF TGCGCCAGCAGCCCGCCAGGACAGGGACCTGAAGCTTTCTTT
- TRBJ1-3 TRBV2 - CASRWAGAGNTIYF TGTGCCAGCAGGTGGGCCGGCGCTGGAAACACCATATATTTT
- TRBJ2-3 TRBV18 - CASSPPRSTDTQYF TGTGCCAGCTCACCCCCCAGGAGCACAGATACGCAGTATTTT
- TRBJ2-7 TRBV7-8 - CASSLEGESSYEQYF TGTGCCAGCAGCTTAGAGGGGGAGTCTTCGTACGAGCAGTACTTC
once TRBJ2-1 TRBV18 TRBD1 CASSLRTGASDEQFF TGTGCCAGCTCACTCCGGACAGGGGCTTCTGATGAGCAGTTCTTC
- TRBJ2-7 TRBV6-5 - CASSPTASSYEQYF TGTGCCAGCAGCCCAACAGCAAGCTCCTACGAGCAGTACTTC
few TRBJ1-5 TRBV19 - CASSIPGSNQPQHF TGTGCCAGTAGTATCCCAGGGAGCAATCAGCCCCAGCATTTT
- TRBJ1-1 TRBV5-1 - CASRSSLNTEAFF TGCGCCAGCAGGAGTTCGTTGAACACTGAAGCTTTCTTT
- TRBJ1-1 TRBV6-5 TRBD1 CASSFGQVRNTEAFF TGTGCCAGCAGTTTCGGACAGGTCCGCAACACTGAAGCTTTCTTT
- TRBJ2-2 TRBV10-3 - CAIRDSSNTGELFF TGTGCCATCCGAGACAGCTCGAACACCGGGGAGCTGTTTTTT
once TRBJ2-7 TRBV28 TRBD1 CASSFPGQGKYEQYF TGTGCCAGCAGTTTTCCGGGACAGGGAAAATACGAGCAGTACTTC
- TRBJ1-1 TRBV28 TRBD1 CASSSPGTEGTEAFF TGTGCCAGCAGTTCCCCCGGGACAGAGGGTACTGAAGCTTTCTTT
- TRBJ1-5 TRBV9 TRBD1 CASGRGTGVNQPQHF TGTGCCAGCGGGAGGGGGACAGGGGTGAATCAGCCCCAGCATTTT
- TRBJ1-2 TRBV28 TRBD1 CASSFRDRAYNYGYTF TGTGCCAGCAGTTTTCGTGACAGGGCTTATAACTATGGCTACACCTTC
- TRBJ2-6 TRBV5-1 - CASSSGHSSGANVLTF TGCGCCAGCAGTTCCGGACACAGCTCTGGGGCCAACGTCCTGACTTTC
- TRBJ1-2 TRBV7-8 - CASSEQQGVYGYTF TGTGCCAGCAGCGAACAACAGGGAGTCTATGGCTACACCTTC
- TRBJ1-1 TRBV7-8 TRBD1 CASSYPGQGTNTEAFF TGTGCCAGCAGCTACCCGGGACAGGGAACGAACACTGAAGCTTTCTTT
- TRBJ2-7 TRBV5-1 - CASSPGGSGQHEQYF TGCGCCAGCAGCCCTGGGGGCTCGGGACAACACGAGCAGTACTTC
- TRBJ1-2 TRBV5-4 - CASSLDQHGGFYGYTF TGTGCCAGCAGCTTGGACCAACACGGAGGATTCTATGGCTACACCTTC
- TRBJ2-5 TRBV28 TRBD1 CASRPPGQGKETQYF TGTGCCAGCAGGCCCCCGGGACAGGGGAAAGAGACCCAGTACTTC
- TRBJ2-5 TRBV7-9 TRBD2 CASSSAVLAGKKTQYF TGTGCCAGCAGCTCCGCCGTTCTAGCGGGGAAGAAGACCCAGTACTTC
- TRBJ1-4 TRBV23-1 TRBD1 CASSQTRGREKLFF TGCGCCAGCAGTCAAACCAGGGGGCGTGAAAAACTGTTTTTT
- TRBJ1-1 TRBV29-1 - CSAGVMNTEAFF TGCAGCGCCGGGGTGATGAACACTGAAGCTTTCTTT
- TRBJ2-1 TRBV4-1 TRBD1 CASSQDLGQGKEGEQFF TGCGCCAGCAGCCAAGATCTGGGACAGGGGAAGGAGGGGGAGCAGTTCTTC
- TRBJ2-2 TRBV7-2 TRBD2 CAGADSGRTGELFF TGTGCCGGGGCGGATAGCGGGAGGACCGGGGAGCTGTTTTTT
- TRBJ2-7 TRBV9 - CASSVAPRFEQYF TGTGCCAGCAGCGTAGCCCCTCGGTTCGAGCAGTACTTC
- TRBJ1-1 TRBV7-2 - CASSLAATVPNTEAFF TGTGCCAGCAGCTTAGCGGCGACAGTCCCTAACACTGAAGCTTTCTTT
- TRBJ2-7 TRBV6-1 - CASSEWGRGEQYF TGTGCCAGCAGTGAGTGGGGGCGCGGCGAGCAGTACTTC
- TRBJ1-1 TRBV6-6 - CASNRGAQTEAFF TGTGCCAGCAACCGGGGGGCACAAACTGAAGCTTTCTTT
- TRBJ1-2 TRBV28 - CASIEGTRGSYGYTF TGTGCCAGCATTGAAGGTACTCGGGGATCCTATGGCTACACCTTC
- TRBJ2-1 TRBV4-3 TRBD2 CASSQGGSGEEQFF TGCGCCAGCAGCCAAGGAGGGAGCGGGGAAGAGCAGTTCTTC
- TRBJ1-2 TRBV28 - CASSLSRNYGYTF TGTGCCAGCAGTTTGTCACGGAACTATGGCTACACCTTC